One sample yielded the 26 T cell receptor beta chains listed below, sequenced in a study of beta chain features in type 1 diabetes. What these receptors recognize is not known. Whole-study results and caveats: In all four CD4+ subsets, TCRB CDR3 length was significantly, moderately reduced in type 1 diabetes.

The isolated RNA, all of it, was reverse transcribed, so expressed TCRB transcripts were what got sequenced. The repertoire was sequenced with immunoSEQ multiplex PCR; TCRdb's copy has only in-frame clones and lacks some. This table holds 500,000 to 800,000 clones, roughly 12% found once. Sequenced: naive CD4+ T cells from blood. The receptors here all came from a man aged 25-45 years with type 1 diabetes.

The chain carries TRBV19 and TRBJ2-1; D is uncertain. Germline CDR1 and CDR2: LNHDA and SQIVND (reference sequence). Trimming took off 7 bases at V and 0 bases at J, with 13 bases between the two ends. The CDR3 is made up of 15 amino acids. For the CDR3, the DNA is TGTGCCAGTACCCAATCGGTCAGCTCCTACAATGAGCAGTTCTTC. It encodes CASTQSVSSYNEQFF.

The CDR3 bases are TGTGCCAGCAGCTTAGCGTCCGATTCACCCCTCCACTTT. Translated: CASSLASDSPLHF. This chain uses TRBV7-2 with TRBJ1-6; D gene unclear. Trimming took 0 bases from V and 8 from J, leaving 5 bases between them. The CDR3 loop spans 13 amino acids. Germline loops: CDR1 SGHTA, CDR2 FQGNSA.

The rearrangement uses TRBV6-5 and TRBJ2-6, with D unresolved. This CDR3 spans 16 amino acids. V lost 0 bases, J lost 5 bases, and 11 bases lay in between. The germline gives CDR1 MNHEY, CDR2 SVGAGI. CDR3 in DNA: TGTGCCAGCAGTTACTCGGGTAGCACCAGGGCCAACGTCCTGACTTTC. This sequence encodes CASSYSGSTRANVLTF.

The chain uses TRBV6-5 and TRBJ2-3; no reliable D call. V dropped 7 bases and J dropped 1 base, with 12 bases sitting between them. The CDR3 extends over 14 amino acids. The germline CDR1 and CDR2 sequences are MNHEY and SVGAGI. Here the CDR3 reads CASKQQIRTDTQYF. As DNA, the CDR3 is TGTGCCAGCAAGCAACAGATACGCACAGATACGCAGTATTTT.

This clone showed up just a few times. DNA for the CDR3: TGTGCCAGCAGCCCCTCGGCCACCGGGGAGCTGTTTTTT. Its translation: CASSPSATGELFF. V is TRBV7-3 and J is TRBJ2-2; D ambiguous. Germline V gene data show CDR1 as SGHTA and CDR2 as FQGTGA. The CDR3 has 13 residues. V gave up 5 bases and J gave up 4 bases, with 8 bases separating them.

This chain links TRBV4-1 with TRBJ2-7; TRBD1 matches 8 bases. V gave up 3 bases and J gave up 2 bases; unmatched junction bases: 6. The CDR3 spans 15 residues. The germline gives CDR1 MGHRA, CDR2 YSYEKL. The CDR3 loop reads CASSHRQGFTYEQYF. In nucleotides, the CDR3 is TGCGCCAGCAGCCACCGACAGGGGTTTACCTACGAGCAGTACTTC.

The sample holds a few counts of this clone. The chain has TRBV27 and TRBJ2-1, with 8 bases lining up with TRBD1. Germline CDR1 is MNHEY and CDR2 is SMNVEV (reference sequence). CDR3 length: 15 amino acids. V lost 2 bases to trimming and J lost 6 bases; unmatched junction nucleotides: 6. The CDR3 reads CASSLPGQGSNEQFF. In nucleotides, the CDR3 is TGTGCCAGCAGTTTACCCGGACAGGGTTCCAATGAGCAGTTCTTC.

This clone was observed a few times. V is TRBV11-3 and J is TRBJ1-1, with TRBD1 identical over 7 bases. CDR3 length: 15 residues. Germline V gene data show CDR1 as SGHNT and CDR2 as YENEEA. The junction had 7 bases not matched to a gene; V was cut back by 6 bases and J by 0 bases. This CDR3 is CASRFDRVVNTEAFF. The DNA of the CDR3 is TGTGCCAGCAGGTTCGACAGGGTGGTGAACACTGAAGCTTTCTTT.

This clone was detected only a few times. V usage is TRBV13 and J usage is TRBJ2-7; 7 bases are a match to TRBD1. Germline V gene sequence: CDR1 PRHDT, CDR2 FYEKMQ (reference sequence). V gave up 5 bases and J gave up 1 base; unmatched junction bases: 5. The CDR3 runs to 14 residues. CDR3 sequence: CASSPQGSSYEQYF. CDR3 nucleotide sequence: TGTGCCAGCAGCCCACAGGGGTCATCCTACGAGCAGTACTTC.

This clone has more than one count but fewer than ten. The CDR3 DNA follows: TGCGCCAGCAGCTTGGCCCAAGGCCCGCCAGGCGAGCAGTACTTC. Translated: CASSLAQGPPGEQYF. This rearrangement joins TRBV5-1 to TRBJ2-7; no clear D gene. V shed 0 bases and J shed 6 bases, with 16 bases lying between them. CDR1 is SGHRS and CDR2 is YFSETQ in the germline V gene. The CDR3 totals 15 residues.

CDR3 protein: CSVEDRFRGAAPETQYF. The CDR3 coding sequence is TGCAGCGTTGAAGATCGTTTTCGTGGGGCCGCCCCAGAGACCCAGTACTTC. This chain joins TRBV29-1 and TRBJ2-5; possibly TRBD1 for D (5 bases). Per the germline V gene, CDR1 is SQVTM and CDR2 is ANQGSEA. There are 17 residues in the CDR3. V lost 0 bases and J 4 bases, leaving 21 bases between the germline ends.

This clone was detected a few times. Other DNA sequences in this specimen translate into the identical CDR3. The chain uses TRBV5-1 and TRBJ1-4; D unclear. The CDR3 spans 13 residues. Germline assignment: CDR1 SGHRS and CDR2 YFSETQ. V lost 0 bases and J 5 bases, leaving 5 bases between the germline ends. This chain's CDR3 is CASSLDGNEKLFF. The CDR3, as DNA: TGCGCCAGCAGCTTGGACGGGAATGAAAAACTGTTTTTT.

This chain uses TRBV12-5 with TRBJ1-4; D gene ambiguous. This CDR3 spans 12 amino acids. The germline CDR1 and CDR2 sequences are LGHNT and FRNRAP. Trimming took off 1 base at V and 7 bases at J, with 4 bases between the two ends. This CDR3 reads CASGLEREKLFF. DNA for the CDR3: TGTGCTAGTGGTTTGGAACGTGAAAAACTGTTTTTT.

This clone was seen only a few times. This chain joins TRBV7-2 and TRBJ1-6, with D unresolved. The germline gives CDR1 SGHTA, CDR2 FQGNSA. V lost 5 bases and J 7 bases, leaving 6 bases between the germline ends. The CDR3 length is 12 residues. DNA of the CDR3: TGTGCCAGCAGCGCAGAAAATTCACCCCTCCACTTT. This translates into CASSAENSPLHF.

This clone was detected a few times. The CDR3 loop is CSAEKQETQYF. Written as DNA, the CDR3 is TGCAGCGCCGAGAAACAAGAGACCCAGTACTTC. The rearrangement links TRBV29-1 to TRBJ2-5, with no clear D. The length of the CDR3 is 11 residues. Trimming cost V 7 bases and J 2 bases, with 8 bases left between them. Germline V CDR1 and CDR2: SQVTM, ANQGSEA.

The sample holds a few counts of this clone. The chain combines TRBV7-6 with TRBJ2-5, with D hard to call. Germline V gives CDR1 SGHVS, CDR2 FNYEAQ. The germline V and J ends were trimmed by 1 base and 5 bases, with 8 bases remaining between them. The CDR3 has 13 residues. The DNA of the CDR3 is TGTGCCAGCAGCTTAGTTAGCACGGAGACCCAGTACTTC. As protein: CASSLVSTETQYF.

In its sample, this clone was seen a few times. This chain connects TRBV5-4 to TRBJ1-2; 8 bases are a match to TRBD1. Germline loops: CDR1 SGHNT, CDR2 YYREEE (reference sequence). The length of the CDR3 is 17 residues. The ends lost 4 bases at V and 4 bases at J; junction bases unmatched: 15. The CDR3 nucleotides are TGTGCCAGCAGCCCAAACCAAGGGGCAGGGGGCGGCTATGGCTACACCTTC. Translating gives CASSPNQGAGGGYGYTF.

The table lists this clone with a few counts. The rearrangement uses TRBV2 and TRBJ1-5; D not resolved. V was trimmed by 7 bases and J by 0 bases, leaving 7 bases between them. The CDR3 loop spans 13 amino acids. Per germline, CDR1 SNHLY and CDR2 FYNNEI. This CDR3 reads CASTRVSNQPQHF. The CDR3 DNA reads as TGTGCCAGCACCCGGGTTAGCAATCAGCCCCAGCATTTT.

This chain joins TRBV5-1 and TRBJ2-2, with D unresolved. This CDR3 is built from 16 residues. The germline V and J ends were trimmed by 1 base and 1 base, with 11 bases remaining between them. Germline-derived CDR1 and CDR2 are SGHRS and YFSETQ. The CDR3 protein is CASSLTYSMNTGELFF. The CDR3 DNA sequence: TGCGCCAGCAGCTTGACCTATTCTATGAACACCGGGGAGCTGTTTTTT.

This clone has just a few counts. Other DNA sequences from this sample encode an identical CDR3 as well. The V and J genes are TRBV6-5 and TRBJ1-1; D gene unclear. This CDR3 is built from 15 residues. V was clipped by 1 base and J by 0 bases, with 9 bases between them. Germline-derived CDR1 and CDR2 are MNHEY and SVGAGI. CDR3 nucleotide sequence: TGTGCCAGCAGTTACTGGCGCCGAATGAACACTGAAGCTTTCTTT. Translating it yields CASSYWRRMNTEAFF.

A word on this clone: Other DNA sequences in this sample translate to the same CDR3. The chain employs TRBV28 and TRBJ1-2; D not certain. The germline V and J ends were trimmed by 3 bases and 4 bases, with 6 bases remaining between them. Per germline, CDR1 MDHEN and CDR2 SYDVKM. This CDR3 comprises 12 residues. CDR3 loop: CASSFEGYGYTF. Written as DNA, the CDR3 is TGTGCCAGCAGTTTCGAGGGCTATGGCTACACCTTC.

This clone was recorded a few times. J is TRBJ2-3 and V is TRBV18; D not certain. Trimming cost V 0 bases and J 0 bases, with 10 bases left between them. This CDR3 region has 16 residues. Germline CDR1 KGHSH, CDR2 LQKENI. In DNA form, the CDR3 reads TGTGCCAGCTCACCACCGTCCGTACCTAGCACAGATACGCAGTATTTT. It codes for CASSPPSVPSTDTQYF. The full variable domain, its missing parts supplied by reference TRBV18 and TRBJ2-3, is NAGVMQNPRHLVRRRGQEARLRCSPMKGHSHVYWYRQLPEEGLKFMVYLQKENIIDESGMPKERFSAEFPKEGPSILRIQQVVRGDSAAYFCASSPPSVPSTDTQYFGPGTRLTVL.

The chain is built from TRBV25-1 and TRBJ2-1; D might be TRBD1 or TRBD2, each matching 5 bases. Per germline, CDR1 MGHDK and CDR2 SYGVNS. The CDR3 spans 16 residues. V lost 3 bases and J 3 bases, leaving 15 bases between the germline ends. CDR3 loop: CASSEPGTSYYNEQFF. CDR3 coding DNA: TGTGCCAGCAGTGAGCCCGGGACGTCCTACTACAATGAGCAGTTCTTC.

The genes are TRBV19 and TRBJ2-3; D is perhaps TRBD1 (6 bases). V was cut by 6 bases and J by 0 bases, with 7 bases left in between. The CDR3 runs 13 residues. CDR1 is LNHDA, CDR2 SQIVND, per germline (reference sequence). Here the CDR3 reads CASSGQSTDTQYF. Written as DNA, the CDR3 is TGTGCCAGTAGCGGACAGAGCACAGATACGCAGTATTTT.

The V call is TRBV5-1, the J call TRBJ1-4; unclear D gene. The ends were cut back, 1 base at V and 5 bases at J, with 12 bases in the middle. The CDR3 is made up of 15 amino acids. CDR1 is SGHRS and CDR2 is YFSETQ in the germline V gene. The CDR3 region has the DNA TGCGCCAGCAGCTTGCAAGGAACACGAAATGAAAAACTGTTTTTT. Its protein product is CASSLQGTRNEKLFF.

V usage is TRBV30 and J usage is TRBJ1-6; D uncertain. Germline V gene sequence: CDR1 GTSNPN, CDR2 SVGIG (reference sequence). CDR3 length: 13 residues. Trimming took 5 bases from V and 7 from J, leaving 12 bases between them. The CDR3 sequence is CAWDSLENSPLHF. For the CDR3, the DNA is TGTGCCTGGGATTCCTTGGAGAATTCACCCCTCCACTTT. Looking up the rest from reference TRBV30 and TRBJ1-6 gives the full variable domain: SQTIHQWPATLVQPVGSPLSLECTVEGTSNPNLYWYRQAAGRGLQLLFYSVGIGQISSEVPQNLSASRPQDRQFILSSKKLLLSDSGFYLCAWDSLENSPLHFGNGTRLTVT.